The 5 T cell receptor beta chains below were found in one sample sequenced in a study of blood T cells in healthy people across ages (dated by TCRdb to between 2015 and 2017). The library was built by means of 5' RACE. Sequencing took place on an Illumina HiSeq 2500. A second PCR of 7 to 11 cycles was run with a J-beta primer mix and a sample-barcoded 5' primer. The public reads were reanalyzed by TCRdb: fastp trimming at Q25, MiXCR alignment, in-frame beta chains only. Every distinct CDR3 protein forms one entry, paired with its most common genes and DNA. In this sample the table shows about 730,000 distinct CDR3 sequences, roughly 45% of which occur a single time. 20% to 25% of the sample belongs to the ten largest clones. Input material: blood. The source of these receptors is a woman aged 60-70 years in good health.

This chain joins TRBV29-1 and TRBJ2-3; the D is unclear. V was cut by 4 bases and J by 2 bases, with 13 bases left in between. The CDR3 runs to 14 residues. Germline CDR1 reads SQVTM; CDR2 reads ANQGSEA. The CDR3 DNA sequence: TGCAGCGTTGGTTACGCTGGATCCACAGATACGCAGTATTTT. It codes for CSVGYAGSTDTQYF.

Regarding this clonotype: A read error may account for a junction end that differs from germline. This rearrangement joins TRBV4-2 to TRBJ2-3, with 9 positions matching TRBD2. The CDR3 contains 16 residues. From germline, CDR1 is LGHNA and CDR2 YNFKEQ. The CDR3 reads CASSKDSSGGEDTQYF. The CDR3 bases are TGTGCCAGCAGCAAAGACAGTAGCGGGGGAGAAGATACGCAGTATTTT.

V gene TRBV4-1 combines with J gene TRBJ2-5; 9 bases align to TRBD2. V shed 4 bases and J 1 base; nucleotides not matched to a gene: 7. The germline gives CDR1 MGHRA, CDR2 YSYEKL. There are 16 residues in the CDR3. The CDR3 nucleotides read TGCGCCAGCAGCCCCCAAGGCGGGGGGGTCCAAGAGACCCAGTACTTC. It encodes CASSPQGGGVQETQYF.

This clonotype was detected only a few times. J is TRBJ2-6 and V is TRBV27; D unresolved. Germline V CDR1 and CDR2: MNHEY, SMNVEV (reference sequence). The V and J ends lost 1 base and 1 base respectively, with 8 bases between them. The CDR3 extends over 16 amino acids. For the CDR3, the DNA is TGTGCCAGCAGTTTATTTGGGGATTCTGGGGCCAACGTCCTGACTTTC. It specifies CASSLFGDSGANVLTF.

V and J are TRBV20-1 and TRBJ2-1, with D possibly TRBD2 on 7 matching bases. V lost 5 bases and J lost 0, with 14 bases in between. Germline V CDR1 and CDR2: DFQATT, SNEGSKA (reference sequence). The CDR3 has 15 residues. DNA of the CDR3: TGCAGTGCTCAGAGGGGGGGTATCTCCTACAATGAGCAGTTCTTC. Its translation is CSAQRGGISYNEQFF.